Below, 20 T cell receptor beta chains from the same sample are listed, as sequenced in a study of CD8 T cells in Susac syndrome. Reverse transcription of roughly 0.5 to 1 ug RNA used random hexamers. TCRdb re-analysed the immunoSEQ multiplex PCR reads in MiXCR, keeping a single row per CDR3 protein. The table shows about 66,000 distinct CDR3 sequences, with just under 95% occurring only once. Sequenced input: CD8+ T cells from PBMCs. These receptors were obtained from a human donor with multiple sclerosis.

This sequence joins TRBV28 and TRBJ2-2, with no clear D. V dropped 11 bases and J dropped 0 bases, with 13 bases sitting between them. CDR1 and CDR2 (germline): MDHEN, SYDVKM. The CDR3 runs to 14 residues. CDR3 in amino acids: CAYSSNANTGELFF. CDR3 nucleotide sequence: TGTGCCTACTCCTCAAACGCGAACACCGGGGAGCTGTTTTTT.

The chain recombines TRBV29-1 with TRBJ1-2, with a tentative D call TRBD1 (6 bases). Trimming pared 6 bases from V and 2 bases from J, leaving 13 bases between. This CDR3 has 13 residues. Germline lookup yields CDR1 SQVTM and CDR2 ANQGSEA. The CDR3 DNA sequence: TGCAGCGTCGAACGGACAGCAAACTATGGCTACACCTTC. This codes for CSVERTANYGYTF.

This clonotype was observed once. V gene TRBV7-9 combines with J gene TRBJ2-1, with TRBD2 matching over 8 bases. The CDR3 sequence is 16 residues long. Per the germline V gene, CDR1 is SEHNR and CDR2 is FQNEAQ (reference sequence). V lost 1 base to trimming and J lost 6 bases; unmatched junction nucleotides: 8. The CDR3 loop is CASSLVPGGSINEQFF. In nucleotides, the CDR3 is TGTGCCAGCAGCTTAGTGCCGGGGGGGTCGATCAATGAGCAGTTCTTC.

The rearrangement uses TRBV5-4 and TRBJ2-3; possible D gene TRBD1, 6 bases. This CDR3 has 14 amino acids. The V and J ends lost 3 bases and 3 bases respectively, with 11 bases between them. The germline V gene has CDR1 SGHNT and CDR2 YYREEE (reference sequence). DNA for the CDR3: TGTGCCAGCAGCTCGCGTCAGGGGACAGATACGCAGTATTTT. This encodes CASSSRQGTDTQYF.

The CDR3: CASSLGGSFPEQYF. Here the CDR3 DNA reads TGTGCCAGCAGCTTAGGAGGCAGTTTCCCCGAGCAGTACTTC. V gene TRBV7-8 combines with J gene TRBJ2-7, with D unresolved. V lost 1 base, J lost 6 bases, and 13 bases lay in between. The germline V gene encodes CDR1 SGHVS and CDR2 FQNEAQ. The CDR3 is made up of 14 amino acids.

The rearrangement links TRBV14 to TRBJ2-1; TRBD2 might be the D (6 bases). This CDR3 region has 15 residues. Germline V gene data show CDR1 as SGHDN and CDR2 as FVKESK. Trimming took 4 bases from V and 0 from J, leaving 10 bases between them. In nucleotides, the CDR3 is TGTGCCAGCAGCCGCGGGAAGAGCTCCTACAATGAGCAGTTCTTC. Its translation: CASSRGKSSYNEQFF.

The genes are TRBV9 and TRBJ1-1; possibly TRBD1 for D (5 bases). The CDR3 contains 12 residues. With 7 bases removed from V and 0 bases from J, the gap between germline ends came to 7 bases. Germline V gene sequence: CDR1 SGDLS, CDR2 YYNGEE. In DNA form, the CDR3 reads TGTGCCAGCGGGGACGTGAACACTGAAGCTTTCTTT. As protein: CASGDVNTEAFF.

This clonotype was counted once. The rearrangement uses TRBV5-1 and TRBJ2-1; possibly TRBD2 for D (6 bases). Germline lookup yields CDR1 SGHRS and CDR2 YFSETQ. The CDR3 consists of 18 residues. Trimming pared 1 base from V and 2 bases from J, leaving 19 bases between. CDR3 loop: CASSLSLGGEEAYNEQFF. The CDR3 bases are TGCGCCAGCAGCTTGTCCCTCGGAGGGGAGGAAGCCTACAATGAGCAGTTCTTC.

J is TRBJ2-3 and V is TRBV27; TRBD2 aligns across 8 bases. The CDR3 has 15 amino acids. Per germline, CDR1 MNHEY and CDR2 SMNVEV (reference sequence). J was trimmed by 4 bases and V by 6 bases; bases with no gene match: 9. The CDR3 sequence: CASSSAGEGADTQYF. The CDR3 DNA follows: TGTGCCAGCAGCTCAGCGGGAGAGGGGGCAGATACGCAGTATTTT.

The rearrangement joins TRBV7-3 to TRBJ2-1; TRBD2 is a possible D gene (6 bases). CDR1 and CDR2 from the germline V gene are SGHTA and FQGTGA. The CDR3 is made up of 16 amino acids. Deletions cut 5 bases from V and 5 bases from J, with 19 bases between. The CDR3 DNA reads TGTGCCAGCAGCCCCACCCCCGGCGGGGTACACAATGAGCAGTTCTTC. It translates to CASSPTPGGVHNEQFF.

Only one count was recorded for this clonotype. The V and J genes are TRBV28 and TRBJ2-5, with a possible D match to TRBD1 (6 bases). Germline lookup yields CDR1 MDHEN and CDR2 SYDVKM. Trimming stripped 4 bases from V and 2 bases from J, with 11 bases between. CDR3 length: 14 residues. The CDR3, as DNA: TGTGCCAGCAGTTGGGCAGGGGAACAAGAGACCCAGTACTTC. This gives the protein CASSWAGEQETQYF.

This CDR3 is CASSAGTGGLDTQYF. The CDR3 coding sequence is TGTGCCAGCAGTGCCGGGACAGGGGGATTAGATACGCAGTATTTT. This chain links TRBV25-1 with TRBJ2-3; 11 bases agree with TRBD1. The CDR3 totals 15 residues. Trimming cost V 4 bases and J 5 bases; bases outside gene matches: 5. Germline-derived CDR1 and CDR2 are MGHDK and SYGVNS.

V gene TRBV29-1 combines with J gene TRBJ2-1; D uncertain. CDR1 and CDR2 from the germline V gene are SQVTM and ANQGSEA. V lost 0 bases and J 0 bases, leaving 12 bases between the germline ends. The CDR3 runs 16 residues. The CDR3 nucleotides are TGCAGCGTTGAAGATGAAGGGCCCCGCTCCTACAATGAGCAGTTCTTC. Protein sequence: CSVEDEGPRSYNEQFF.

The chain joins TRBV19 to TRBJ2-7; the match to TRBD2 covers 9 bases. J gave up 5 bases and V 10 bases, and 6 bases lay outside the gene matches. The germline V gene has CDR1 LNHDA and CDR2 SQIVND (reference sequence). CDR3 length: 12 amino acids. The CDR3 DNA reads TGTGCCACCTCACGCGGGAGGGACGAGCAGTACTTC. Translated: CATSRGRDEQYF.

This sequence joins TRBV5-4 and TRBJ2-3; 10 nucleotides agree with TRBD2. The junction had 10 bases not matched to a gene; V was cut back by 7 bases and J by 2 bases. From germline, CDR1 is SGHNT and CDR2 YYREEE (reference sequence). The CDR3 consists of 16 residues. The CDR3 region has the DNA TGTGCCAGCGGGCTAGCGGGGGCCGATTTCACAGATACGCAGTATTTT. It codes for CASGLAGADFTDTQYF.

This chain uses TRBV11-2 with TRBJ2-1, with 9 bases that match TRBD2. V was clipped by 1 base and J by 3 bases; unmatched bases: 4. The CDR3 spans 16 residues. Germline lookup yields CDR1 SGHAT and CDR2 FQNNGV. CDR3 nucleotides: TGTGCCAGCAGCTTAGTTAGCGGGGGAATCTACAATGAGCAGTTCTTC. Protein product: CASSLVSGGIYNEQFF.

This chain joins TRBV20-1 and TRBJ2-7; either TRBD1 or TRBD2 may supply D (6 bases each). The ends were cut back, 5 bases at V and 6 bases at J, with 20 bases in the middle. The germline gives CDR1 DFQATT, CDR2 SNEGSKA (reference sequence). The CDR3 covers 14 residues. The CDR3 spells CSADTGTPRGEQYF. Here the CDR3 DNA reads TGCAGTGCTGACACAGGGACTCCCCGGGGCGAGCAGTACTTC.

V usage is TRBV7-9 and J usage is TRBJ1-1; no clear D gene. The germline V gene encodes CDR1 SEHNR and CDR2 FQNEAQ (reference sequence). This CDR3 is 14 amino acids long. V lost 4 bases, J lost 7 bases, and 16 bases lay in between. CDR3 nucleotides: TGTGCCAGCAGCTCGGTCGACAACAACCTTGAAGCTTTCTTT. Encoded protein: CASSSVDNNLEAFF.

The chain employs TRBV19 and TRBJ2-1; D is uncertain. CDR1 and CDR2 (germline): LNHDA, SQIVND (reference sequence). CDR3 length equals 16 residues. V was trimmed by 0 bases and J by 6 bases, leaving 15 bases between them. CDR3 region: CASSIDEVSGFNEQFF. DNA of the CDR3: TGTGCCAGTAGTATAGATGAAGTTTCCGGGTTCAATGAGCAGTTCTTC.

The chain is built from TRBV27 and TRBJ2-7; 9 bases align to TRBD2. With 8 bases clipped from V and 4 bases from J, the junction kept 9 bases outside the gene matches. Germline values: CDR1 MNHEY, CDR2 SMNVEV (reference sequence). This CDR3 contains 14 residues. The CDR3 DNA reads as TGTGCCAGCCAACCAGCGGGAGGCCGATACGAGCAGTACTTC. Amino acids: CASQPAGGRYEQYF.